This T cell receptor (beta chain) was captured by sequencing in a study of blood T cell repertoires in COVID-19. On the study more broadly: The cDNA or gDNA used as material had been derived from T cells, B-cell-depleted T cells, or PBMCs.

Under the authors' procedure: The assay estimated nucleated cells by amplifying reference gene primers. Measured with immunoSEQ multiplex PCR; TCRdb has only the in-frame clones, and not every one. V and J calls and clone size follow that table, whereas D and trimming were derived from the DNA. The sample has around 280,000 clones; around nine tenths are singletons. In assigning cohorts, the study relied on participant-reported clinical history. The receptor's source is a woman between 40 and 50 years old who had recovered from COVID-19. Sequencing was carried out using PBMCs or T cells enriched from blood (not recorded which).

CDR3 loop: CASSYPSGYEQYF. The CDR3 nucleotides read TGTGCCAGCAGTTACCCCTCGGGATACGAGCAGTACTTC. V and J are TRBV6-2 or TRBV6-3 and TRBJ2-7, with D possibly matching TRBD2 (5 bases). This CDR3 contains 13 residues. Germline lookup yields CDR1 MNHEY and CDR2 SVGEGT. The V and J ends lost 2 bases and 4 bases respectively, with 9 bases between them.